This T cell receptor beta chain was identified in a study of blood T cells in healthy people across ages. This CDR3 has 13 residues. Germline V lookup: CDR1 SNHLY, CDR2 FYNNEI. Then a second PCR, running about 6 to 12 cycles, was carried out with a sample-barcoded 5' primer and a J-beta primer mix. TCRdb used MiXCR to reprocess the 5' RACE reads, holding one entry per CDR3 protein. The sample comprises 1.5 million to 2 million distinct CDR3 sequences, approximately 30% of which are singletons, and 7.7% rests with the top ten. This clonotype showed up just a few times. A read error may account for a junction end that differs from germline.

The sample consisted of blood. The clonotype comes from a woman aged 25 to 39 in good health. The V gene is TRBV2, the J gene TRBJ2-7, with D perhaps TRBD1 (5 bases). CDR3 residues: CASREGDSYEQYF. DNA for the CDR3: TGTGCCAGCAGGGAAGGGGACTCCTACGAGCAGTACTTC. The full variable domain, rest sourced from reference TRBV2 and TRBJ2-7, is EPEVTQTPSHQVTQMGQEVILRCVPISNHLYFYWYRQILGQKVEFLVSFYNNEISEKSEIFDDQFSVERPDGSNFTLKIRSTKLEDSAMYFCASREGDSYEQYFGPGTRLTVT.